This passage covers 15 T cell receptor beta chains from one sample sequenced in a study of response to subunit inactivated influenza vaccine. TCRdb reanalysed the RT-PCR reads using MiXCR and keeps one entry per CDR3 protein. The sample lists under 750,000 distinct CDR3 sequences; roughly 12% were seen once. The sequenced sample was PBMCs from blood, obtained on the day of vaccination. These TCRs come from a man between 45 and 60 years old who received an inactivated influenza vaccine.

This chain connects TRBV6-1 to TRBJ2-7; D may be TRBD1 (5 bases). CDR3 length: 15 residues. Trimming cost V 6 bases and J 2 bases, with 17 bases left between them. Germline-derived CDR1 and CDR2 are MNHNS and SASEGT. The CDR3 DNA follows: TGTGCCAGCAGCCCCTACCCAGGCAGGGCCTACGAGCAGTACTTC. Translation: CASSPYPGRAYEQYF.

This clonotype was counted a few times. The chain links TRBV7-8 to TRBJ2-3; 11 bases are shared with TRBD2. The CDR3 is 17 residues long. Germline CDR1 SGHVS, CDR2 FQNEAQ. J was trimmed by 4 bases and V by 7 bases; bases with no gene match: 13. CDR3 nucleotide sequence: TGTGCCAGCATACTCCGGCGACTAGCGGGGATTTCAGATACGCAGTATTTT. This translates into CASILRRLAGISDTQYF.

This clonotype turned up a few times. The rearrangement links TRBV7-9 to TRBJ2-3, with a tentative D call TRBD1 (6 bases). In germline, CDR1 is SEHNR, CDR2 FQNEAQ (reference sequence). The CDR3 totals 14 residues. Between the trimmed V and J ends, which lost 6 bases and 1 base, there was a span of 11 bases. The CDR3 is CASREWTGTDTQYF. CDR3 DNA: TGTGCCAGCAGGGAATGGACAGGCACAGATACGCAGTATTTT.

This clonotype was detected a few times. The chain combines TRBV12-3 or TRBV12-4 with TRBJ2-5; D is uncertain. V was trimmed by 5 bases and J by 5 bases, leaving 18 bases between them. This CDR3 is built from 15 residues. CDR3 bases: TGTGCCAGCAGTGCTGGGTCCCCCCGCCGGGAGACCCAGTACTTC. Translating gives CASSAGSPRRETQYF.

This clonotype was observed a few times. The genes are TRBV6-2 or TRBV6-3 and TRBJ2-3; 8 bases agree with TRBD2. V trimming: 5 bases; J trimming: 1 base; junction bases outside the gene matches: 8. Germline CDR1 is MNHEY and CDR2 is SVGEGT. The CDR3 runs to 16 residues. The CDR3 reads CASSREGVLGTDTQYF. The DNA for the CDR3 is TGTGCCAGCAGTCGGGAGGGGGTTCTCGGCACAGATACGCAGTATTTT.

The V gene is TRBV6-1, the J gene TRBJ2-2; 7 nucleotides align to TRBD1. Germline V CDR1 and CDR2: MNHNS, SASEGT. The CDR3 has 13 residues. The ends lost 1 base at V and 9 bases at J; junction bases unmatched: 2. The CDR3 region is CASSEERGRELFF. CDR3 DNA: TGTGCCAGCAGTGAAGAAAGGGGGCGGGAGCTGTTTTTT.

The J gene is TRBJ1-1, the V gene TRBV7-2; D uncertain. The V end was cut by 0 bases, the J end by 5 bases, with 13 bases between. The length of the CDR3 is 15 residues. Germline lookup yields CDR1 SGHTA and CDR2 FQGNSA. In DNA, the CDR3 is TGTGCCAGCAGCTTAGCCACCGCCGCGGAAACTGAAGCTTTCTTT. Protein product: CASSLATAAETEAFF. Filled out from reference TRBV7-2 and TRBJ1-1, the complete variable domain reads GAGVSQSPSNKVTEKGKDVELRCDPISGHTALYWYRQSLGQGLEFLIYFQGNSAPDKSGLPSDRFSAERTGGSVSTLTIQRTQQEDSAVYLCASSLATAAETEAFFGQGTRLTVV.

This clonotype has more than one count but fewer than ten. The chain couples TRBV4-1 to TRBJ2-2; 10 bases match TRBD1. Germline V gene lookup returns CDR1 MGHRA and CDR2 YSYEKL. The CDR3 has 16 residues. J gave up 5 bases and V 0 bases, and 3 bases lay outside the gene matches. The CDR3 region is CASSQEGTGETGELFF. Written as DNA, the CDR3 is TGCGCCAGCAGCCAAGAGGGGACAGGGGAAACCGGGGAGCTGTTTTTT.

The table lists this clonotype with many counts. The V call is TRBV5-1, the J call TRBJ2-2; perhaps TRBD1 as D (6 bases). This CDR3 comprises 14 residues. Per germline, CDR1 SGHRS and CDR2 YFSETQ. The ends were cut back, 4 bases at V and 1 base at J, with 8 bases in the middle. The CDR3 protein is CASSTGQNTGELFF. CDR3 sequence (DNA): TGCGCCAGCAGCACGGGACAGAACACCGGGGAGCTGTTTTTT.

In the case of this clonotype: This may come from a read error, since a much larger clone is one base off. This sequence joins TRBV28 and TRBJ2-3; 11 positions match TRBD2. The V segment lost 7 bases and the J segment 2 bases; nucleotides outside the gene matches: 5. The CDR3 contains 15 residues. Germline V gene data show CDR1 as MDHEN and CDR2 as SYDVKM. The CDR3 here is CASNLGLAVTDTQYF. DNA of the CDR3: TGTGCCAGCAATTTGGGACTAGCGGTCACAGATACGCAGTATTTT.

The rearrangement uses TRBV6-5 and TRBJ2-5; 11 bases are shared with TRBD2. Trimming took 2 bases from V and 4 from J; bases not matched to a gene: 6. This CDR3 is built from 16 residues. Per germline, CDR1 MNHEY and CDR2 SVGAGI. The CDR3 is CASSYVAGGPVETQYF. The CDR3 DNA reads as TGTGCCAGCAGTTACGTAGCGGGAGGGCCTGTAGAGACCCAGTACTTC.

This chain uses TRBV4-2 with TRBJ2-3; D call uncertain. This CDR3 has 17 amino acids. Germline V CDR1 and CDR2: LGHNA, YNFKEQ. Trimming took 0 bases from V and 2 from J, leaving 15 bases between them. Here the CDR3 reads CASSQESIVVATDTQYF. CDR3 nucleotide sequence: TGTGCCAGCAGCCAAGAGTCTATCGTCGTAGCCACAGATACGCAGTATTTT.

The CDR3 region is CASSYWPGTNNSPLHF. CDR3 coding DNA: TGTGCCAGCAGTTATTGGCCAGGGACCAATAATTCACCCCTCCACTTT. The chain carries TRBV11-2 and TRBJ1-6; TRBD1 might be the D (5 bases). The V end was cut by 6 bases, the J end by 5 bases, with 17 bases between. The V gene's germline CDR1 is SGHAT and CDR2 FQNNGV. The CDR3 is 16 residues long. The full variable domain, with the rest looked up from reference TRBV11-2 and TRBJ1-6, is EAGVAQSPRYKIIEKRQSVAFWCNPISGHATLYWYQQILGQGPKLLIQFQNNGVVDDSQLPKDRFSAERLKGVDSTLKIQPAKLEDSAVYLCASSYWPGTNNSPLHFGNGTRLTVT.

This clonotype has only a few counts. The chain carries TRBV15 and TRBJ2-1; D uncertain. This CDR3 has 14 amino acids. Germline loops: CDR1 LNHNV, CDR2 YYDKDF (reference sequence). The V gene lost 0 bases and the J gene lost 6 bases, with 9 bases spanning the gap. In DNA form, the CDR3 reads TGTGCCACCAGCAGAGATCTCACGGGCAATGAGCAGTTCTTC. Protein product: CATSRDLTGNEQFF.

This clonotype was seen a handful of times. This chain links TRBV11-2 with TRBJ2-2; 10 bases fit TRBD1. V was pared by 7 bases and J by 7 bases, with 9 bases of the junction left unmatched. The CDR3 sequence is 15 residues long. Germline loops: CDR1 SGHAT, CDR2 FQNNGV. DNA of the CDR3: TGTGCCAGCACAGAACGACAGGGGGCGATCGGGGAGCTGTTTTTT. This translates into CASTERQGAIGELFF.